This T cell receptor beta chain was sequenced for a study of blood T cell repertoires in COVID-19. The wider study: COVID-19 samples collected from the United States, Italy and Spain covered acute and convalescent phases. The cDNA or gDNA used as material had been derived from T cells, B-cell-depleted T cells, or PBMCs.

The table came from immunoSEQ multiplex PCR; TCRdb's copy has only in-frame clones and leaves some out. The sample holds about 230,000 clones, roughly nine tenths seen once. This CDR3 is 17 amino acids long. With 5 bases removed from V and 0 bases from J, the gap between germline ends came to 19 bases. Germline CDR1 is MNHEY and CDR2 is SMNVEV (reference sequence). The cohort comprised adults aged roughly 18 to 90 years residing in about 25 US areas. Cohort 3 recovered donors had two negative PCRs, clearance, or symptom resolution. The chain uses TRBV27 and TRBJ1-2; D perhaps matches TRBD1 (6 bases). Sequenced input: PBMCs or T cells enriched from blood (not recorded which). The sequence was collected from a man aged 30 to 45 who had recovered from COVID-19. The CDR3 reads CASSQQGHLPSNYGYTF. CDR3 in DNA: TGTGCCAGCAGTCAACAGGGCCACCTACCTTCTAACTATGGCTACACCTTC.